This is a list of T cell receptor beta chains from one sample in a study of cytomegalovirus exposure and HLA in healthy donors. Data came from immunoSEQ multiplex PCR; TCRdb stores just in-frame clones and leaves some out. This table has 110,000 to 150,000 clones, approximately 87% appearing once. The specimen sequenced was PBMCs. All receptors come from a man between 18 and 29 years old in good health and CMV-seronegative. The CDR3 runs from the conserved cysteine through the conserved F or W. A D gene is named only where the DNA matches it firmly. Rows may omit the clone size; those that give it use once, few, many or a size class.

j_gene | abundance | v_gene | d_gene | CDR3aa | CDR3nt
TRBJ1-5 | NA | TRBV6-1 | NA | CASSEAQREPQHF | TGTGCCAGCAGTGAAGCGCAGAGGGAGCCCCAGCATTTT
TRBJ2-5 | few | TRBV7-2 | NA | CASSASWTVEETQYF | TGTGCCAGCAGCGCCTCTTGGACAGTAGAAGAGACCCAGTACTTC
TRBJ2-1 | NA | TRBV27 | NA | CASSAMFGRGSYNEQFF | TGTGCCAGCAGCGCGATGTTTGGACGGGGCTCCTACAATGAGCAGTTCTTC
TRBJ2-7 | NA | TRBV9 | NA | CASSAGLSRDEQYF | TGTGCCAGCAGCGCCGGACTATCTCGGGACGAGCAGTACTTC
TRBJ2-7 | once | TRBV19 | TRBD1 | CASSIGQGVSSYEQYF | TGTGCCAGTAGTATCGGCCAGGGGGTTAGCTCCTACGAGCAGTACTTC
TRBJ2-5 | NA | TRBV6-1 | TRBD2 | CASSVGTSLQETQYF | TGTGCCAGCAGTGTGGGGACTAGTCTCCAAGAGACCCAGTACTTC
TRBJ2-1 | NA | TRBV9 | TRBD1 | CASSGRDRVSEQFF | TGTGCCAGCAGCGGACGGGACAGGGTATCTGAGCAGTTCTTC
TRBJ2-1 | NA | TRBV29-1 | NA | CSVRQMLQPNEQFF | TGCAGCGTCCGACAGATGCTACAGCCCAATGAGCAGTTCTTC
TRBJ1-6 | NA | TRBV7-9 | NA | CASSLGEGSPLHF | TGTGCCAGCAGCTTAGGCGAGGGATCACCCCTCCACTTT
TRBJ1-4 | NA | TRBV9 | NA | CASSVALATNEKLFF | TGTGCCAGCAGCGTAGCCCTTGCAACTAATGAAAAACTGTTTTTT
TRBJ1-3 | NA | TRBV9 | NA | CASSVGQARSNTIYF | TGTGCCAGCAGCGTAGGTCAGGCAAGATCAAACACCATATATTTT
TRBJ1-1 | NA | TRBV30 | TRBD1 | CAWSGDLALRQGGNTEAFF | TGTGCCTGGAGTGGGGATTTGGCCCTTAGACAGGGGGGAAACACTGAAGCTTTCTTT
TRBJ2-7 | NA | TRBV4-1 | NA | CASSQGLNSYEQYF | TGCGCCAGCAGCCAGGGGCTAAACTCCTACGAGCAGTACTTC
TRBJ1-6 | NA | TRBV15 | NA | CATSSPGQGNSPLHF | TGTGCCACCAGCAGCCCAGGGCAGGGAAATTCACCCCTCCACTTT
TRBJ2-3 | NA | TRBV4-1 | NA | CASSPEDRQKDTQYF | TGCGCCAGCAGCCCAGAAGACAGGCAGAAAGATACGCAGTATTTT